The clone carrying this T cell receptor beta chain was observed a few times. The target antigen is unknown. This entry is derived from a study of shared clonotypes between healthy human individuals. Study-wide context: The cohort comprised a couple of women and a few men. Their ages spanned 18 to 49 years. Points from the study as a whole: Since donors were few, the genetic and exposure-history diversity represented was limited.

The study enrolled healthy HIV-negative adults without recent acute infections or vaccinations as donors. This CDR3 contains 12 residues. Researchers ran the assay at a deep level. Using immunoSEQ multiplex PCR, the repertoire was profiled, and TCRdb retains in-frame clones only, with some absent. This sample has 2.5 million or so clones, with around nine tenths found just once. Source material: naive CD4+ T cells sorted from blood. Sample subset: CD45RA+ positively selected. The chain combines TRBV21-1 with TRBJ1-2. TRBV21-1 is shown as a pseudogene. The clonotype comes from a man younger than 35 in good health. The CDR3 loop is CASRLVSYGYTF. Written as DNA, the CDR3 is TGTGCCAGCAGACTAGTTTCCTATGGCTACACCTTC.